The text below deals with one T cell receptor beta chain. Antigen: not known. Sequencing was performed with immunoSEQ multiplex PCR; in TCRdb, only in-frame clones are kept and a portion is missing. The sample has around 94,000 clones; 90% to 95% are singletons. The CDR3 extends over 14 amino acids. Unmatched junction bases numbered 8, after V lost 7 bases and J lost 4 bases. Looked up from germline, CDR1 is ENHRY and CDR2 is SYGVKD. This sample was included in a study of T cells in pancreatic ductal adenocarcinoma. Findings of the study overall: Tumor and blood clonality did not differ significantly, about 0.12 versus 0.079. Tumors hold more CD45RO+ effector T cells, which may bias toward lower diversity.

Surgery without prior neoadjuvant therapy was the treatment of the selected pancreatic ductal adenocarcinoma patients. V usage is TRBV10-3 and J usage is TRBJ2-7; TRBD1 matches at 9 bases. Material for sequencing was PBMCs. The origin of this receptor is a human donor with pancreatic ductal adenocarcinoma. The CDR3 is CAIIPGQGEYEQYF. CDR3 nucleotides: TGTGCCATCATTCCGGGACAGGGCGAATACGAGCAGTACTTC.